A selection of T cell receptor beta chains follows, all from one sample in a study of Tregs in tolerant kidney transplant recipients. The data were produced by immunoSEQ multiplex PCR, yet TCRdb's version contains in-frame clones alone and is incomplete. The sample holds roughly 49,000 clones, about 90% seen once. The sample consisted of Tregs from blood. The receptors were sampled from a human donor in good health. CDR3s include the opening cysteine and the closing phenylalanine or tryptophan. D genes are given only for firm matches. Size values are once, few and many counts, or a class for expanded clones, and some rows have none.

size,D,V,J,CDR3,DNA
-,-,TRBV5-1,TRBJ2-7,CASSLVPEGEQYF,TGCGCCAGCAGCTTGGTCCCGGAGGGCGAGCAGTACTTC
once,TRBD1,TRBV27,TRBJ2-1,CASLRGTGIGEPYNEQFF,TGTGCCAGCCTCCGCGGGACAGGGATTGGAGAACCCTACAATGAGCAGTTCTTC
-,-,TRBV15,TRBJ2-1,CATSSDTGNEQFF,TGTGCCACCAGCAGCGATACGGGCAATGAGCAGTTCTTC
-,-,TRBV2,TRBJ2-7,CASGRWDEQYF,TGTGCCAGCGGGAGATGGGACGAGCAGTACTTC
once,-,TRBV5-4,TRBJ2-3,CASSLSTRDTDTQYF,TGTGCCAGCAGCTTATCTACGAGGGACACAGATACGCAGTATTTT
-,-,TRBV10-3,TRBJ1-1,CAIKRGLRFPEAFF,TGTGCCATCAAAAGGGGACTGAGGTTCCCTGAAGCTTTCTTT
-,TRBD1,TRBV6-6,TRBJ1-5,CASSYGDRGSNQPQHF,TGTGCCAGCAGTTACGGGGACAGGGGTAGCAATCAGCCCCAGCATTTT
once,-,TRBV5-1,TRBJ2-7,CASSQAGDTYEQYF,TGCGCCAGCAGCCAGGCGGGGGACACCTACGAGCAGTACTTC
once,-,TRBV19,TRBJ1-2,CASSMSRDYGYTF,TGTGCCAGTAGTATGTCCAGGGACTATGGCTACACCTTC
-,-,TRBV11-2,TRBJ2-7,CASSLNAGSYEQYF,TGTGCCAGCAGCTTAAACGCAGGGTCCTACGAGCAGTACTTC
-,-,TRBV19,TRBJ1-3,CASQSLEGNTIYF,TGTGCCAGCCAGTCACTGGAGGGAAACACCATATATTTT
-,-,TRBV5-1,TRBJ2-1,CASSLTVSSSYNEQFF,TGCGCCAGCAGCTTGACCGTCTCGAGCTCCTACAATGAGCAGTTCTTC
-,-,TRBV5-1,TRBJ2-2,CASSLAGQGHTGELFF,TGCGCCAGCAGCTTGGCGGGGCAGGGACACACCGGGGAGCTGTTTTTT
-,-,TRBV5-1,TRBJ2-3,CASSPSGTTDTQYF,TGCGCCAGCAGCCCGTCCGGAACCACAGATACGCAGTATTTT
-,-,TRBV6-5,TRBJ1-1,CASTPFLGRNTEAFF,TGTGCCAGCACCCCCTTCTTGGGTAGGAACACTGAAGCTTTCTTT
-,-,TRBV4-2,TRBJ1-2,CASSREQGPQGYGYTF,TGTGCCAGCAGCCGGGAACAGGGACCACAGGGCTATGGCTACACCTTC
-,TRBD1,TRBV2,TRBJ1-2,CASSGGTGIYGYTF,TGTGCCAGCAGTGGCGGGACAGGAATCTATGGCTACACCTTC
-,-,TRBV6-1,TRBJ2-7,CASLLAGSEQYF,TGTGCCAGCCTCCTGGCTGGGTCCGAGCAGTACTTC
-,-,TRBV11-2,TRBJ2-7,CASSLYPTGYEQYF,TGTGCCAGCAGCTTATACCCAACAGGCTACGAGCAGTACTTC
-,TRBD1,TRBV19,TRBJ1-1,CASSISPGGNTEAFF,TGTGCCAGTAGTATATCTCCAGGGGGAAACACTGAAGCTTTCTTT
-,TRBD1,TRBV18,TRBJ2-5,CASSPRQGMKTQYF,TGTGCCAGCTCACCTAGACAGGGAATGAAGACCCAGTACTTC
-,-,TRBV4-1,TRBJ2-1,CASSQWGEQFF,TGCGCCAGCAGCCAATGGGGTGAGCAGTTCTTC
-,-,TRBV5-6,TRBJ2-3,CASRLLGPSSTDTQYF,TGTGCCAGCAGGTTATTGGGGCCCTCTAGCACAGATACGCAGTATTTT
once,-,TRBV2,TRBJ1-6,CASRKAPADNSPLHF,TGTGCCAGCAGGAAAGCACCAGCGGACAATTCACCCCTCCACTTT
-,-,TRBV5-1,TRBJ1-4,CASSWGNNEKLFF,TGCGCCAGCAGCTGGGGAAATAATGAAAAACTGTTTTTT
-,-,TRBV2,TRBJ1-2,CASSDQQRSYGYTF,TGTGCCAGCAGTGATCAACAGCGGTCGTATGGCTACACCTTC
-,TRBD1,TRBV6-1,TRBJ1-5,CASILGQGGNQPQHF,TGTGCCAGCATTCTAGGACAGGGAGGGAATCAGCCCCAGCATTTT
-,-,TRBV4-1,TRBJ1-2,CASSQDPGPYGYTF,TGCGCCAGCAGCCAAGATCCAGGGCCCTATGGCTACACCTTC